The source of this TCR beta chain is a study of CD8 T cells in Susac syndrome. In this sample, this clonotype turned up once. Germline loops: CDR1 MDHEN, CDR2 SYDVKM. The J segment lost 3 bases and the V segment lost 6 bases, leaving 7 bases of the junction unmatched. This CDR3 comprises 15 residues. RNA was extracted with the RNeasy kit, and a quantity of roughly 0.45 to 1 ug was reverse transcribed using random hexamers. From the immunoSEQ multiplex PCR reads, TCRdb called clonotypes with MiXCR, one entry per CDR3 protein. The sample has over 150,000 distinct CDR3 sequences, about 95% seen once. The clonotype comes from a human donor with multiple sclerosis. This chain uses TRBV28 with TRBJ2-4, with TRBD2 matching over 8 bases. The sample taken for sequencing was CD4+ T cells from PBMCs. CDR3 in DNA: TGTGCCAGCAGCCGGGGGGGGTTAGGCAAAAACATTCAGTACTTC. This codes for CASSRGGLGKNIQYF.